This T cell receptor beta chain was profiled in a study of monozygotic twins with inflammatory bowel disease. This CDR3 comprises 12 residues. Germline lookup yields CDR1 KGHSH and CDR2 LQKENI. Incorporation of UMIs carrying a 6-nucleotide sample barcode was performed by template switching. TCRdb re-called the 5' RACE reads and gives one entry per CDR3 protein, without DNA. The ten top clones account for 1.5% to 2%, within a sample of about 210,000 distinct CDR3 sequences. The TCR sequence derives from a human donor with ulcerative colitis or Crohn's disease, or a healthy co-twin of an affected twin (not recorded which). The rearrangement uses TRBV18 and TRBJ1-1. The sequenced sample consisted of blood. This chain's CDR3 is CASSPEDTEAFF.